This passage covers 6 T cell receptor beta chains from one sample sequenced in a study of T cells expressing NK-cell markers. TCRdb reworked the 5' RACE reads into one entry per CDR3 protein, no DNA. The repertoire table contains approximately 440,000 distinct CDR3 sequences. The sequencing sample was made of blood T cells: a sorted CD56 or NKG2C T cell subset, CD4+ or CD8+ T cells, or bulk PBMC T cells (not recorded which). These receptors originate from a woman in her forties or fifties in good health.

J is TRBJ1-5 and V is TRBV7-2; no DNA is available, so the TRBD1 call from TCRdb remains unchecked. From germline, CDR1 is SGHTA and CDR2 FQGNSA. The CDR3 totals 15 residues. CDR3 protein: CASTLRGQGNQPQHF.

This rearrangement joins TRBV5-1 to TRBJ1-1; TCRdb selects TRBD1, and the lack of DNA leaves this call unchecked. The CDR3 is 13 amino acids. Per germline, CDR1 SGHRS and CDR2 YFSETQ. The CDR3 reads CASRPDRDTEAFF.

This chain joins TRBV24-1 and TRBJ2-2; TCRdb indicates TRBD1, and absent DNA this call remains unverified. The CDR3 spans 17 residues. Per germline, CDR1 KGHDR and CDR2 SFDVKD. CDR3 protein: CATSDTRTGSNTGELFF.

V is TRBV18 and J is TRBJ2-1; TCRdb picks TRBD2, but there is no DNA to check that call. The CDR3 loop spans 13 amino acids. The germline V gene encodes CDR1 KGHSH and CDR2 LQKENI. The CDR3 region is CASPPEGSNEQFF.

The chain has TRBV4-1 and TRBJ1-6; TCRdb's assignment of TRBD1 cannot be checked, as there is no DNA. This CDR3 contains 15 residues. Germline V gene lookup returns CDR1 MGHRA and CDR2 YSYEKL. Here the CDR3 reads CASSQGAGLASPLHF.

V gene TRBV27 combines with J gene TRBJ2-3. The CDR3 totals 14 residues. From germline, CDR1 is MNHEY and CDR2 SMNVEV (reference sequence). The CDR3: CASSVRSSTDTQYF.